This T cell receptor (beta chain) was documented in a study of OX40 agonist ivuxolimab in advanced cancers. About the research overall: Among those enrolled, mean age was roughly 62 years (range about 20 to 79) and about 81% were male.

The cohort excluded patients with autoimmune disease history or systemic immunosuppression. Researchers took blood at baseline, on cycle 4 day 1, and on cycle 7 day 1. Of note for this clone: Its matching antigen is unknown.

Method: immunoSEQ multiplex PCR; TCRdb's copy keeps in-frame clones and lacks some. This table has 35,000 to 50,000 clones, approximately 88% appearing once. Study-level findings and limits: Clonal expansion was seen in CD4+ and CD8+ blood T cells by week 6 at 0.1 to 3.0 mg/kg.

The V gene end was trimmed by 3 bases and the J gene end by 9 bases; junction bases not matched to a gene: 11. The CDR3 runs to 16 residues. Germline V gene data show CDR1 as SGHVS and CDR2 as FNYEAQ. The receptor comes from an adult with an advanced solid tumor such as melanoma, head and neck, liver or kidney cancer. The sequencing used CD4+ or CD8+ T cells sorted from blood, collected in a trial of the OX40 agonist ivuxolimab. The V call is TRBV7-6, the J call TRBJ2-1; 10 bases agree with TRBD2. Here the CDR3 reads CASSFIAGGPLSEQFF. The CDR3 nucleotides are TGTGCCAGCAGCTTTATAGCGGGGGGCCCTCTCAGTGAGCAGTTCTTC.